What follows are 27 T cell receptor beta chains derived from one specimen sequenced in a study of CD8 T cells in ankylosing spondylitis. TCRdb passed the 5' RACE reads through MiXCR, listing each CDR3 protein once. The sample has just under 350,000 distinct CDR3 sequences, under 15% seen once. Sequencing input: blood, either unsorted or a sorted T cell fraction (not recorded which). These receptor sequences come from a male donor with ankylosing spondylitis or in good health (not recorded which).

In this sample, this clonotype turned up many times. This chain uses TRBV20-1 with TRBJ1-1; TRBD1 matches 7 bases. The CDR3 contains 10 residues. Per germline, CDR1 DFQATT and CDR2 SNEGSKA (reference sequence). J gave up 7 bases and V 6 bases, and 2 bases lay outside the gene matches. Here the CDR3 reads CSARGSEAFF. The DNA of the CDR3 is TGCAGTGCCAGGGGGAGTGAAGCTTTCTTT.

This clonotype was picked up a small number of times. The genes are TRBV20-1 and TRBJ2-1; TRBD2 matches 12 bases. Germline-derived CDR1 and CDR2 are DFQATT and SNEGSKA (reference sequence). The CDR3 is made up of 15 amino acids. V shed 3 bases and J 7 bases; nucleotides not matched to a gene: 7. CDR3: CSARETSGRVNEQFF. CDR3 in DNA: TGCAGTGCTAGGGAGACTAGCGGGAGAGTGAATGAGCAGTTCTTC.

This clonotype occurred a few times. The chain uses TRBV3-1 and TRBJ2-1; TRBD2 matches at 12 bases. Per the germline V gene, CDR1 is LGHDT and CDR2 is YNNKEL (reference sequence). This CDR3 is built from 16 residues. The V and J ends lost 3 bases and 4 bases, in that order; junction bases with no gene match: 4. In nucleotides, the CDR3 is TGTGCCAGCAGCCATGGAGGACTAGCGGGATACAATGAGCAGTTCTTC. Protein product: CASSHGGLAGYNEQFF.

This clonotype was seen many times. This chain uses TRBV25-1 with TRBJ2-2, with TRBD1 matching over 8 bases. Germline CDR1 reads MGHDK; CDR2 reads SYGVNS. The junction had 11 bases not matched to a gene; V was cut back by 4 bases and J by 4 bases. There are 17 residues in the CDR3. The CDR3 loop reads CASSAPRGTGLTGELFF. The CDR3, as DNA: TGTGCCAGCAGTGCTCCACGTGGGACAGGCCTCACCGGGGAGCTGTTTTTT.

A few counts support this clonotype. The gene calls are TRBV6-1 and TRBJ1-6; D possibly corresponds to TRBD1 (5 bases). Trimming removed 5 bases at V and 3 bases at J, with 11 bases between. Germline V lookup: CDR1 MNHNS, CDR2 SASEGT. The CDR3 runs to 15 residues. Written as DNA, the CDR3 is TGTGCCAGCAGTCGACGGGACCACTATAATTCACCCCTCCACTTT. Its protein is CASSRRDHYNSPLHF.

The chain combines TRBV5-1 with TRBJ2-2; D perhaps matches TRBD1 (6 bases). Germline CDR1 SGHRS, CDR2 YFSETQ. V lost 4 bases to trimming and J lost 1 base, with 11 bases between them. The CDR3 runs to 15 residues. CDR3 bases: TGCGCCAGCAGCCATGGACAGCGGAACACCGGGGAGCTGTTTTTT. This translates into CASSHGQRNTGELFF.

The J gene is TRBJ2-3, the V gene TRBV16; 9 positions agree with TRBD2. CDR3 length: 16 amino acids. CDR1 KGHSY and CDR2 FQNENV come from the germline V gene. With V trimmed by 2 bases and J by 3 bases, 6 bases remained unmatched. CDR3: CASSQGSGSVTDTQYF. The CDR3 DNA follows: TGTGCCAGCAGCCAAGGTAGCGGGAGTGTTACAGATACGCAGTATTTT.

Only a few counts were recorded for this clonotype. The junction and the germline gene differ at one end; a read error may be behind it. The J gene is TRBJ1-5, the V gene TRBV12-3 or TRBV12-4; TRBD1 matches 10 bases. The CDR3 has 17 amino acids. For the CDR3, the DNA is TGTGCCAGCAGGTTAGCCGGGACAGGGGATGGGAATCAGCCCCAGCATTTT. Its translation: CASRLAGTGDGNQPQHF.

The DNA of the CDR3 is TGCAGTGCTGCCGGGTCGGGTGAAAAACTGTTTTTT. This sequence encodes CSAAGSGEKLFF. The rearrangement joins TRBV20-1 to TRBJ1-4; D gene unclear. The germline V gene encodes CDR1 DFQATT and CDR2 SNEGSKA (reference sequence). Trimming shortened V by 5 bases and J by 7 bases, and 11 bases separated the two germline ends. This CDR3 comprises 12 residues.

The gene calls are TRBV10-3 and TRBJ2-2; the D gene could be TRBD1 or TRBD2 (6 bases each). V gave up 2 bases and J gave up 5 bases, with 15 bases separating them. Germline CDR1 is ENHRY and CDR2 is SYGVKD. CDR3 size: 16 residues. The CDR3 nucleotides are TGTGCCATCAGTGAGCGTCGAGGGGGAGGAACCGGGGAGCTGTTTTTT. It encodes CAISERRGGGTGELFF.

J is TRBJ2-4 and V is TRBV4-1; D ambiguous. The V and J ends lost 1 base and 0 bases respectively, with 13 bases between them. Germline assignment: CDR1 MGHRA and CDR2 YSYEKL. This CDR3 comprises 17 residues. The CDR3 coding sequence is TGCGCCAGCAGCCAAGGGCCGCAGACGATAGCCAAAAACATTCAGTACTTC. The encoded protein is CASSQGPQTIAKNIQYF.

This clonotype has a handful of counts. The chain combines TRBV7-2 with TRBJ2-1; D not resolved. This CDR3 contains 11 residues. Germline V lookup: CDR1 SGHTA, CDR2 FQGNSA. V lost 5 bases, J lost 10 bases, and 9 bases lay in between. Written as DNA, the CDR3 is TGTGCCAGCAGCCCGACGGTAGAGCAGTTCTTC. This codes for CASSPTVEQFF. The full variable domain, in which reference TRBV7-2 and TRBJ2-1 provide the parts outside the CDR3, is GAGVSQSPSNKVTEKGKDVELRCDPISGHTALYWYRQSLGQGLEFLIYFQGNSAPDKSGLPSDRFSAERTGGSVSTLTIQRTQQEDSAVYLCASSPTVEQFFGPGTRLTVL.

This clonotype was picked up many times. This chain joins TRBV5-5 and TRBJ2-2, with D possibly being TRBD1 or TRBD2 (6 bases each). This CDR3 is built from 15 residues. V lost 0 bases to trimming and J lost 4 bases, with 10 bases between them. The germline CDR1 and CDR2 sequences are SGHKS and YYEKEE (reference sequence). CDR3 DNA sequence: TGTGCCAGCAGCTTGGTACAGGGAGGCACCGGGGAGCTGTTTTTT. Residues: CASSLVQGGTGELFF.

The chain combines TRBV20-1 with TRBJ2-5; 10 nucleotides line up with TRBD2. Losses at the gene ends were 2 bases for V and 0 bases for J; bases not matched to a gene: 3. This CDR3 is built from 15 residues. The germline V gene has CDR1 DFQATT and CDR2 SNEGSKA (reference sequence). The CDR3 region has the DNA TGCAGTGCTAGATCTAGCGGGGGCTACCAAGAGACCCAGTACTTC. Its protein is CSARSSGGYQETQYF.

The chain couples TRBV5-1 to TRBJ1-6; D remains unclear. V lost 0 bases, J lost 8 bases, and 6 bases lay in between. Germline V gene lookup returns CDR1 SGHRS and CDR2 YFSETQ. This CDR3 comprises 13 residues. The CDR3 protein is CASSLGGYSPLHF. The CDR3, as DNA: TGCGCCAGCAGCTTGGGGGGATATTCACCCCTCCACTTT.

A few counts support this clonotype. V is TRBV3-1 and J is TRBJ2-7; unclear D gene. The CDR3 consists of 12 residues. V was cut by 0 bases and J by 10 bases, with 10 bases left in between. CDR1 and CDR2 from the germline V gene are LGHDT and YNNKEL (reference sequence). CDR3 sequence: CASSQEVDRQYF. The DNA for the CDR3 is TGTGCCAGCAGCCAAGAGGTAGATCGTCAGTACTTC.

The V gene is TRBV5-1, the J gene TRBJ2-7, with a tentative D call TRBD2 (6 bases). The CDR3 has 19 amino acids. Looked up from germline, CDR1 is SGHRS and CDR2 is YFSETQ. V gave up 5 bases and J gave up 7 bases, with 34 bases separating them. As DNA, the CDR3 is TGCGCCAGCAGAACGGTCGGCTATTCTGGGGGGAAGGCCGCGCGGGAGCAGTACTTC. Its translation is CASRTVGYSGGKAAREQYF.

The chain carries TRBV5-1 and TRBJ2-7, with 9 bases lining up with TRBD1. CDR1 is SGHRS, CDR2 YFSETQ, per germline. Trimming took 0 bases from V and 1 from J; bases not matched to a gene: 8. The CDR3 consists of 17 residues. CDR3 sequence reads: CASSLEGRDRASYEQYF. In DNA form, the CDR3 reads TGCGCCAGCAGCTTGGAGGGCCGGGACAGGGCATCCTACGAGCAGTACTTC.

The rearrangement uses TRBV9 and TRBJ2-1; no definite D call. There are 12 residues in the CDR3. Germline V gene lookup returns CDR1 SGDLS and CDR2 YYNGEE. With 3 bases removed from V and 9 bases from J, the gap between germline ends came to 10 bases. This CDR3 is CASSDRVGEQFF. The DNA of the CDR3 is TGTGCCAGCAGCGACAGAGTGGGTGAGCAGTTCTTC.

The sample holds a few counts of this clonotype. The CDR3 reads CASSAGTGLADTQYF. CDR3 bases: TGTGCCAGCAGCGCCGGGACAGGGCTCGCAGATACGCAGTATTTT. This chain uses TRBV9 with TRBJ2-3; 9 bases fit TRBD1. This CDR3 has 15 residues. CDR1 and CDR2 (germline): SGDLS, YYNGEE. J lost 4 bases, V lost 3 bases, and 6 bases had no gene match.

This clonotype was recorded many times. The V gene is TRBV9, the J gene TRBJ2-3; 13 nucleotides agree with TRBD2. This CDR3 contains 16 residues. Germline-derived CDR1 and CDR2 are SGDLS and YYNGEE. Trimming removed 4 bases from V and 5 bases from J; junction bases left unmatched: 7. This chain's CDR3 is CASSPTSGGAVDTQYF. The CDR3 DNA follows: TGTGCCAGCAGCCCTACTAGCGGGGGGGCGGTAGATACGCAGTATTTT.

J is TRBJ2-7 and V is TRBV27, with no clear D. Trimming took off 6 bases at V and 2 bases at J, with 8 bases between the two ends. Germline CDR1 is MNHEY and CDR2 is SMNVEV (reference sequence). The CDR3 contains 12 residues. CDR3 sequence (DNA): TGTGCCAGCAGCCGGTGGGCCTACGAGCAGTACTTC. It encodes CASSRWAYEQYF.

The table lists this clonotype with many counts. This sequence joins TRBV27 and TRBJ2-1; TRBD2 matches at 8 bases. Germline CDR1 MNHEY, CDR2 SMNVEV (reference sequence). This CDR3 is built from 13 residues. The V and J ends lost 5 bases and 16 bases, in that order; junction bases with no gene match: 13. This chain's CDR3 is CASSPTTSGGGFF. Written as DNA, the CDR3 is TGTGCCAGCAGTCCGACCACTAGCGGAGGGGGTTTCTTC.

The chain couples TRBV20-1 to TRBJ2-1; possibly TRBD1 or TRBD2 for D (5 bases each). The CDR3 spans 12 residues. Per the germline V gene, CDR1 is DFQATT and CDR2 is SNEGSKA (reference sequence). The ends were cut back, 3 bases at V and 9 bases at J, with 12 bases in the middle. The CDR3 nucleotides read TGCAGTGCTAGTAGAGGGGAGAGTGAGCAGTTCTTC. Its translation: CSASRGESEQFF.

This clonotype was seen a few times. This chain connects TRBV6-2 or TRBV6-3 to TRBJ2-3; TRBD2 matches 8 bases. The CDR3 runs 15 residues. Germline V gives CDR1 MNHEY, CDR2 SVGEGT. The V and J ends lost 7 bases and 3 bases, in that order; junction bases with no gene match: 9. The CDR3, as DNA: TGTGCCAGCACCGAAGCGGGAGAGGGAACAGATACGCAGTATTTT. This sequence encodes CASTEAGEGTDTQYF.

The chain recombines TRBV7-6 with TRBJ2-7; possibly TRBD1 for D (6 bases). Germline V gene data show CDR1 as SGHVS and CDR2 as FNYEAQ. The V gene lost 4 bases and the J gene lost 1 base, with 14 bases spanning the gap. This CDR3 is 15 amino acids long. CDR3: CASSSLGTGSYEQYF. CDR3 sequence (DNA): TGTGCCAGCAGCTCCTTGGGCACAGGGTCCTACGAGCAGTACTTC. Full variable domain (missing parts from reference TRBV7-6 and TRBJ2-7): GAGVSQSPRYKVTKRGQDVALRCDPISGHVSLYWYRQALGQGPEFLTYFNYEAQQDKSGLPNDRFSAERPEGSISTLTIQRTEQRDSAMYRCASSSLGTGSYEQYFGPGTRLTVT.

This clonotype was seen only a few times. A read error may be the cause here, since a much bigger clone is one base away. The V and J genes are TRBV7-9 and TRBJ2-2; D remains ambiguous. The V gene's germline CDR1 is SEHNR and CDR2 FQNEAQ (reference sequence). CDR3 size: 11 residues. V was trimmed by 2 bases and J by 7 bases, leaving 2 bases between them. CDR3 loop: CASSLNGELFF. The DNA of the CDR3 is TGTGCCAGCAGCTTAAACGGGGAGCTGTTTTTT.